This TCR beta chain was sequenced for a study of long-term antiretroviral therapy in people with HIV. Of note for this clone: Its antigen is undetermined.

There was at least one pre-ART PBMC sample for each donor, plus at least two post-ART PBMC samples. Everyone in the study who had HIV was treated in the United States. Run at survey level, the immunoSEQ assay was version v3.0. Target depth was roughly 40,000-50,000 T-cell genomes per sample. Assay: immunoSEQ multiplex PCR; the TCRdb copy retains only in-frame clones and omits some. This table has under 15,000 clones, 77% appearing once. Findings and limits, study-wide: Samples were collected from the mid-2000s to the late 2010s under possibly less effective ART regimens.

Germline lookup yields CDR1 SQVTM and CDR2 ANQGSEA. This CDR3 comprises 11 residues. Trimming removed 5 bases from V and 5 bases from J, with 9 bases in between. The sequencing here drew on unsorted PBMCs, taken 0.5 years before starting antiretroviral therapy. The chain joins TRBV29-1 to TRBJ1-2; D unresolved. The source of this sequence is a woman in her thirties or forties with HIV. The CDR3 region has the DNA TGCAGCGTTAGACATGAGTATGGCTACACCTTC. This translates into CSVRHEYGYTF.